The 31 T cell receptor beta chains below all came from one sample that was sequenced in a study of T cell responses to AZD1222 COVID-19 vaccine. Data came from immunoSEQ multiplex PCR; TCRdb stores just in-frame clones and leaves some out. Here the sample spans some 91,000 clones, more than 80% being singletons. The specimen was peripheral blood, collected on day 0 of AZD1222 vaccination. The receptors originated from an adult in good health.

The rearrangement joins TRBV6-2 or TRBV6-3 to TRBJ1-4; D not certain. CDR3 size: 16 residues. CDR1 is MNHEY and CDR2 is SVGEGT in the germline V gene. V was cut by 6 bases and J by 4 bases, with 18 bases left in between. The CDR3 bases are TGTGCCAGCAGCCAACGTATCAACCCCTATAATGAAAAACTGTTTTTT. It specifies CASSQRINPYNEKLFF.

CDR3 coding DNA: TGTGCCACCAGCAGAGAAGGGGGGGTCTACAATGAGCAGTTCTTC. Translation: CATSREGGVYNEQFF. The chain combines TRBV15 with TRBJ2-1; possibly TRBD2 for D (7 bases). CDR1 LNHNV and CDR2 YYDKDF come from the germline V gene (reference sequence). The V gene lost 0 bases and the J gene lost 3 bases, with 9 bases spanning the gap. The CDR3 consists of 15 residues.

J is TRBJ1-3 and V is TRBV4-1; D is uncertain. This CDR3 region has 15 residues. V was shortened by 4 bases and J by 4 bases, with 14 bases between the two germline ends. CDR1 is MGHRA and CDR2 is YSYEKL in the germline V gene. CDR3 protein: CASSLRALSGNTIYF. As DNA, the CDR3 is TGCGCCAGCAGCCTTAGGGCCCTCTCAGGAAACACCATATATTTT.

The chain employs TRBV6-5 and TRBJ1-3; 9 bases match TRBD1. With V trimmed by 6 bases and J by 4 bases, 4 bases remained unmatched. The CDR3 totals 14 residues. Germline CDR1 MNHEY, CDR2 SVGAGI. The CDR3 loop is CASRTQGAGNTIYF. CDR3 DNA: TGTGCCAGCAGGACACAGGGGGCCGGAAACACCATATATTTT.

The rearrangement uses TRBV29-1 and TRBJ1-1, with 8 bases identical to TRBD1. Losses at the gene ends were 7 bases for V and 1 base for J; bases not matched to a gene: 5. Germline V gene lookup returns CDR1 SQVTM and CDR2 ANQGSEA. This CDR3 region has 13 residues. The CDR3 sequence is CSARQGTNTEAFF. CDR3 DNA: TGCAGCGCCCGACAGGGGACGAACACTGAAGCTTTCTTT. Full variable domain (missing parts from reference TRBV29-1 and TRBJ1-1): SAVISQKPSRDICQRGTSLTIQCQVDSQVTMMFWYRQQPGQSLTLIATANQGSEATYESGFVIDKFPISRPNLTFSTLTVSNMSPEDSSIYLCSARQGTNTEAFFGQGTRLTVV.

The sample holds one count of this clone. This chain joins TRBV5-6 and TRBJ1-2; TRBD1 might be the D (5 bases). Germline V gene lookup returns CDR1 SGHDT and CDR2 YYEEEE. This CDR3 comprises 14 residues. Trimming removed 1 base at V and 4 bases at J, with 11 bases between. This CDR3 is CASSLLQVVYGYTF. The CDR3 nucleotides read TGTGCCAGCAGCTTGTTACAGGTGGTCTATGGCTACACCTTC.

The V and J genes are TRBV7-2 and TRBJ2-7; 10 bases are shared with TRBD2. Germline loops: CDR1 SGHTA, CDR2 FQGNSA. The CDR3 runs to 16 residues. After removal of 1 base from V and 2 bases from J, the junction contained 5 bases not matched to a gene. CDR3 residues: CASSLVGLAATYEQYF. The CDR3 DNA is TGTGCCAGCAGCTTAGTCGGACTAGCGGCAACCTACGAGCAGTACTTC.

The chain links TRBV30 to TRBJ1-6; 8 bases fit TRBD1. The CDR3 covers 15 residues. Germline V gene sequence: CDR1 GTSNPN, CDR2 SVGIG (reference sequence). Losses at the gene ends were 2 bases for V and 8 bases for J; bases not matched to a gene: 8. CDR3 protein: CAWSLRTGTDSPLHF. For the CDR3, the DNA is TGTGCCTGGAGTCTTCGGACAGGGACTGATTCACCCCTCCACTTT.

In this sample, this clone turned up a few times. The V call is TRBV10-1, the J call TRBJ2-7; perhaps TRBD2 as D (5 bases). Germline-derived CDR1 and CDR2 are WNHNN and SYGVQD (reference sequence). With 4 bases removed from V and 4 bases from J, the gap between germline ends came to 8 bases. The CDR3 extends over 12 amino acids. The chain's CDR3 is CASSVPGYEQYF. DNA of the CDR3: TGCGCCAGCAGTGTCCCGGGGTACGAGCAGTACTTC.

The chain's CDR3 is CASRYRDLRTGELFF. DNA for the CDR3: TGTGCCAGTCGATACAGGGACTTAAGGACCGGGGAGCTGTTTTTT. The chain combines TRBV19 with TRBJ2-2; possibly TRBD1 or TRBD2 for D (6 bases each). The germline V gene encodes CDR1 LNHDA and CDR2 SQIVND (reference sequence). V lost 8 bases and J lost 5, with 18 bases in between. The CDR3 covers 15 residues.

The chain joins TRBV15 to TRBJ2-3; D call uncertain. Trimming removed 0 bases at V and 4 bases at J, with 5 bases between. The CDR3 totals 13 residues. Germline assignment: CDR1 LNHNV and CDR2 YYDKDF (reference sequence). The CDR3 here is CATSRDISDTQYF. The CDR3 region has the DNA TGTGCCACCAGCAGAGATATATCAGATACGCAGTATTTT.

The chain uses TRBV12-3 or TRBV12-4 and TRBJ2-5; D call uncertain. CDR3 length: 12 residues. V was cut by 1 base and J by 0 bases, with 0 bases left in between. CDR3 loop: CASSLDQETQYF. CDR3 in DNA: TGTGCCAGCAGTTTAGACCAAGAGACCCAGTACTTC.

This chain uses TRBV27 with TRBJ2-2; D is possibly TRBD1 (5 bases). V lost 8 bases, J lost 2 bases, and 9 bases lay in between. Looked up from germline, CDR1 is MNHEY and CDR2 is SMNVEV (reference sequence). The CDR3 covers 13 residues. The CDR3 DNA is TGTGCCAGCCTAGGGGATAACACCGGGGAGCTGTTTTTT. The encoded protein is CASLGDNTGELFF.

V and J are TRBV24-1 and TRBJ2-1; 8 bases line up with TRBD1. Germline V gene sequence: CDR1 KGHDR, CDR2 SFDVKD. V was clipped by 5 bases and J by 9 bases; unmatched bases: 8. The CDR3 is 14 amino acids. CDR3 DNA sequence: TGTGCCACCAGTGCCCCGGACAGGGATGGTGAGCAGTTCTTC. It translates to CATSAPDRDGEQFF.

A remark on this clone: One junction end disagrees with the germline gene, perhaps due to a read error. J is TRBJ1-2 and V is TRBV6-5; D is undetermined. Germline V gene sequence: CDR1 MNHEY, CDR2 SVGAGI. This CDR3 is 14 amino acids long. The DNA for the CDR3 is TGTGCCAGCAGTGACTCAGCTTCCGTCTATGGCTACACCTTC. This codes for CASSDSASVYGYTF.

The chain combines TRBV3-1 (or the pseudogene TRBV3-2) with TRBJ1-2, with no clear D. V lost 1 base to trimming and J lost 3 bases, with 6 bases between them. Germline values: CDR1 LGHDT, CDR2 YNNKEL (reference sequence). This CDR3 spans 13 amino acids. CDR3 bases: TGTGCCAGCAGCCAAGGAAGTTACTATGGCTACACCTTC. Its protein product is CASSQGSYYGYTF.

The gene calls are TRBV3-1 (or the pseudogene TRBV3-2) and TRBJ1-2, with D unresolved. This CDR3 is built from 16 residues. V was trimmed by 2 bases and J by 0 bases, leaving 13 bases between them. The germline gives CDR1 LGHDT, CDR2 YNNKEL (reference sequence). The CDR3 reads CASSQTFARSNYGYTF. CDR3 DNA sequence: TGTGCCAGCAGCCAAACATTTGCCCGCTCTAACTATGGCTACACCTTC.

This clone was picked up a small number of times. The rearrangement links TRBV19 to TRBJ1-5, with TRBD1 matching over 9 bases. Germline CDR1 LNHDA, CDR2 SQIVND (reference sequence). The CDR3 has 16 residues. V lost 5 bases, J lost 5 bases, and 10 bases stayed unmatched. CDR3: CASSATRQGGDQPQHF. For the CDR3, the DNA is TGTGCCAGTAGTGCGACCCGACAGGGGGGTGATCAGCCCCAGCATTTT.

This clone was counted once. This chain's CDR3 is CASSYSPRSGRREQYF. DNA of the CDR3: TGTGCCAGCAGTTACTCCCCTCGATCAGGGAGGCGGGAGCAGTACTTC. J is TRBJ2-7 and V is TRBV6-5, with D tentatively TRBD2 (6 bases). The V gene's germline CDR1 is MNHEY and CDR2 SVGAGI. The CDR3 is 16 amino acids. V shed 0 bases and J shed 7 bases, with 19 bases lying between them.

This clone was seen only a few times. The CDR3 DNA is TGTGCCTGGAGGAGAAACAGGGGAAGCTATGGCTACACCTTC. Its protein product is CAWRRNRGSYGYTF. The chain joins TRBV30 to TRBJ1-2, with TRBD1 matching 7 bases. Germline CDR1 GTSNPN, CDR2 SVGIG (reference sequence). V lost 3 bases to trimming and J lost 4 bases; unmatched junction nucleotides: 8. This CDR3 contains 14 residues.

The chain uses TRBV19 and TRBJ1-5; D not certain. V was cut by 1 base and J by 1 base, with 5 bases left in between. From germline, CDR1 is LNHDA and CDR2 SQIVND (reference sequence). The CDR3 has 14 amino acids. For the CDR3, the DNA is TGTGCCAGTAGTATAGCCAGCAGCAATCAGCCCCAGCATTTT. Its translation is CASSIASSNQPQHF.

This rearrangement joins TRBV6-5 to TRBJ2-1; 10 bases map to TRBD2. The trim removed 6 bases at V and 11 bases at J, leaving 4 bases unmatched. CDR1 is MNHEY and CDR2 is SVGAGI in the germline V gene. The CDR3 is made up of 12 amino acids. The CDR3 reads CASSWTSGQQFF. The CDR3, as DNA: TGTGCCAGCAGCTGGACTAGCGGTCAGCAGTTCTTC.

The CDR3 spells CASSPEGVLTLLYGYTF. The CDR3 nucleotides are TGTGCCAGCAGCCCAGAAGGGGTCCTCACCCTCCTCTATGGCTACACCTTC. The J gene is TRBJ1-2, the V gene TRBV9, with D perhaps matching TRBD1 (5 bases). The V gene's germline CDR1 is SGDLS and CDR2 YYNGEE. V lost 4 bases and J 4 bases, leaving 23 bases between the germline ends. The CDR3 extends over 17 amino acids.

CDR3 amino acids: CACSTGVGTDTQYF. Here the CDR3 DNA reads TGTGCCTGTTCGACAGGGGTAGGCACAGATACGCAGTATTTT. The V and J genes are TRBV30 and TRBJ2-3, with 8 bases identical to TRBD1. V shed 6 bases and J 1 base; nucleotides not matched to a gene: 6. The CDR3 sequence is 14 residues long. CDR1 is GTSNPN and CDR2 is SVGIG in the germline V gene (reference sequence). The full variable domain, completed using reference TRBV30 and TRBJ2-3, is SQTIHQWPATLVQPVGSPLSLECTVEGTSNPNLYWYRQAAGRGLQLLFYSVGIGQISSEVPQNLSASRPQDRQFILSSKKLLLSDSGFYLCACSTGVGTDTQYFGPGTRLTVL.

The chain is built from TRBV9 and TRBJ1-2, with a possible D match to TRBD1 (6 bases). CDR3 length: 18 amino acids. With 3 bases removed from V and 6 bases from J, the gap between germline ends came to 27 bases. The V gene's germline CDR1 is SGDLS and CDR2 YYNGEE. The CDR3 loop reads CASSARPRGYRVQDGYTF. In DNA form, the CDR3 reads TGTGCCAGCAGCGCGAGACCCCGAGGGTACAGGGTACAGGATGGCTACACCTTC.

V and J are TRBV7-8 and TRBJ1-2; D gene unclear. The V end was cut by 1 base, the J end by 4 bases, with 13 bases between. Germline V lookup: CDR1 SGHVS, CDR2 FQNEAQ. This CDR3 contains 15 residues. The CDR3 sequence is CASSLVENPIYGYTF. In DNA form, the CDR3 reads TGTGCCAGCAGCTTAGTGGAGAATCCGATCTATGGCTACACCTTC. Supplemented by reference TRBV7-8 and TRBJ1-2, the full variable domain reads GAGVSQSPRYKVAKRGQDVALRCDPISGHVSLFWYQQALGQGPEFLTYFQNEAQLDKSGLPSDRFFAERPEGSVSTLKIQRTQQEDSAVYLCASSLVENPIYGYTFGSGTRLTVV.

The chain combines TRBV4-1 with TRBJ1-4, with D possibly matching TRBD1 (6 bases). CDR1 is MGHRA, CDR2 YSYEKL, per germline. V was pared by 10 bases and J by 3 bases, with 18 bases between. There are 15 residues in the CDR3. DNA for the CDR3: TGCGCCACTTCGACAGGAAGCAGCGCTAATGAAAAACTGTTTTTT. Its protein is CATSTGSSANEKLFF.

The rearrangement links TRBV5-1 to TRBJ1-2; weak D call: TRBD1 (5 bases). V shed 4 bases and J shed 5 bases, with 15 bases lying between them. This CDR3 has 14 residues. CDR1 is SGHRS, CDR2 YFSETQ, per germline. CDR3 nucleotide sequence: TGCGCCAGCAGCCCCCCTCAGGGCGGTTATGGCTACACCTTC. Protein: CASSPPQGGYGYTF.

CDR3 coding DNA: TGTGCCACCGGAACCGGGACCACGGATTCCGGGGAGCTGTTTTTT. Amino acids: CATGTGTTDSGELFF. The gene calls are TRBV24-1 and TRBJ2-2; either TRBD1 or TRBD2 may fit D (5 bases each). The length of the CDR3 is 15 residues. Germline V gene sequence: CDR1 KGHDR, CDR2 SFDVKD. The ends were cut back, 9 bases at V and 6 bases at J, with 19 bases in the middle.

The chain couples TRBV9 to TRBJ2-2, with no clear D. Germline V lookup: CDR1 SGDLS, CDR2 YYNGEE. The CDR3 runs 11 residues. V gave up 0 bases and J gave up 8 bases, with 2 bases separating them. This CDR3 reads CASSVAGELFF. The CDR3 bases are TGTGCCAGCAGCGTAGCGGGGGAGCTGTTTTTT.

The V and J genes are TRBV2 and TRBJ1-3, with D unresolved. Germline V gene data show CDR1 as SNHLY and CDR2 as FYNNEI. This CDR3 spans 15 amino acids. The ends were cut back, 1 base at V and 2 bases at J, with 9 bases in the middle. DNA of the CDR3: TGTGCCAGCAGTGAAGGGGTGTTCACTGGAAACACCATATATTTT. Protein: CASSEGVFTGNTIYF. Full variable domain (missing parts from reference TRBV2 and TRBJ1-3): EPEVTQTPSHQVTQMGQEVILRCVPISNHLYFYWYRQILGQKVEFLVSFYNNEISEKSEIFDDQFSVERPDGSNFTLKIRSTKLEDSAMYFCASSEGVFTGNTIYFGEGSWLTVV.